A selection of T cell receptor beta chains follows, all from one sample in a study of T cell responses to AZD1222 COVID-19 vaccine. TCRdb's copy holds only in-frame clones and misses some; the assay was immunoSEQ multiplex PCR. The sample lists 100,000 to 150,000 clones, roughly nine tenths occurring once. Sequences were derived from peripheral blood, sampled on day 0 of AZD1222 vaccination. These receptor sequences come from an adult in good health. CDR3s include the opening cysteine and the closing phenylalanine or tryptophan. Fields, in order: V gene, clone size, J gene, D gene, CDR3 DNA, CDR3 protein. The D gene is left open where the match is weak. The size of a clone is reported for some rows only, either as once, few or many, or as a class for expanded clones.

v_gene: TRBV7-9
abundance: NA
j_gene: TRBJ1-2
d_gene: NA
CDR3nt: TGTGCCAGCAGCTTGGGTGGGATCAACTATGGCTACACCTTC
CDR3aa: CASSLGGINYGYTF

v_gene: TRBV19
abundance: once
j_gene: TRBJ2-1
d_gene: NA
CDR3nt: TGTGCCAGTAATCCAGGGTTCTACAATGAGCAGTTCTTC
CDR3aa: CASNPGFYNEQFF

v_gene: TRBV30
abundance: NA
j_gene: TRBJ1-1
d_gene: NA
CDR3nt: TGTGCCTGGACCCGACAGGTGGGGAACACTGAAGCTTTCTTT
CDR3aa: CAWTRQVGNTEAFF

v_gene: TRBV7-8
abundance: NA
j_gene: TRBJ1-5
d_gene: NA
CDR3nt: TGTGCCAGCAGCCCCCATCCAGCGGGGCCCGGGCAGCCCCAGCATTTT
CDR3aa: CASSPHPAGPGQPQHF

v_gene: TRBV7-8
abundance: once
j_gene: TRBJ2-1
d_gene: NA
CDR3nt: TGTGCCAGCAGCTTCCCACAGGGCTGGGGCTACAATGAGCAGTTCTTC
CDR3aa: CASSFPQGWGYNEQFF

v_gene: TRBV4-2
abundance: NA
j_gene: TRBJ2-1
d_gene: TRBD2
CDR3nt: TGTGCCAGCAGCCAAGAGCCGGGACTAGCTATTGAGCAGTTCTTC
CDR3aa: CASSQEPGLAIEQFF

v_gene: TRBV5-1
abundance: few
j_gene: TRBJ1-3
d_gene: NA
CDR3nt: TGCGCCAGCAGCTTGGAGGCTGGAAACACCATATATTTT
CDR3aa: CASSLEAGNTIYF

v_gene: TRBV2
abundance: NA
j_gene: TRBJ1-5
d_gene: NA
CDR3nt: TGTGCCAGCGTGCGGACGGCGGCCGGGCCCCAGCATTTT
CDR3aa: CASVRTAAGPQHF

v_gene: TRBV5-1
abundance: NA
j_gene: TRBJ2-7
d_gene: TRBD1
CDR3nt: TGCGCCAGCAGACCGGGACAGGGGAGCTACGAGCAGTACTTC
CDR3aa: CASRPGQGSYEQYF

v_gene: TRBV6-5
abundance: NA
j_gene: TRBJ2-7
d_gene: TRBD1
CDR3nt: TGTGCCAGCAGTTACTCCGACAGGGTTAGAGGCTACGAGCAGTACTTC
CDR3aa: CASSYSDRVRGYEQYF

v_gene: TRBV6-1
abundance: NA
j_gene: TRBJ1-1
d_gene: NA
CDR3nt: TGTGCCAGCAGTGAACGGGCAGGGTGGGCTGAAGCTTTCTTT
CDR3aa: CASSERAGWAEAFF

v_gene: TRBV12-3/TRBV12-4
abundance: NA
j_gene: TRBJ2-5
d_gene: NA
CDR3nt: TGTGCCAGCAGTTTTAACTTGGAGACCCAGTACTTC
CDR3aa: CASSFNLETQYF